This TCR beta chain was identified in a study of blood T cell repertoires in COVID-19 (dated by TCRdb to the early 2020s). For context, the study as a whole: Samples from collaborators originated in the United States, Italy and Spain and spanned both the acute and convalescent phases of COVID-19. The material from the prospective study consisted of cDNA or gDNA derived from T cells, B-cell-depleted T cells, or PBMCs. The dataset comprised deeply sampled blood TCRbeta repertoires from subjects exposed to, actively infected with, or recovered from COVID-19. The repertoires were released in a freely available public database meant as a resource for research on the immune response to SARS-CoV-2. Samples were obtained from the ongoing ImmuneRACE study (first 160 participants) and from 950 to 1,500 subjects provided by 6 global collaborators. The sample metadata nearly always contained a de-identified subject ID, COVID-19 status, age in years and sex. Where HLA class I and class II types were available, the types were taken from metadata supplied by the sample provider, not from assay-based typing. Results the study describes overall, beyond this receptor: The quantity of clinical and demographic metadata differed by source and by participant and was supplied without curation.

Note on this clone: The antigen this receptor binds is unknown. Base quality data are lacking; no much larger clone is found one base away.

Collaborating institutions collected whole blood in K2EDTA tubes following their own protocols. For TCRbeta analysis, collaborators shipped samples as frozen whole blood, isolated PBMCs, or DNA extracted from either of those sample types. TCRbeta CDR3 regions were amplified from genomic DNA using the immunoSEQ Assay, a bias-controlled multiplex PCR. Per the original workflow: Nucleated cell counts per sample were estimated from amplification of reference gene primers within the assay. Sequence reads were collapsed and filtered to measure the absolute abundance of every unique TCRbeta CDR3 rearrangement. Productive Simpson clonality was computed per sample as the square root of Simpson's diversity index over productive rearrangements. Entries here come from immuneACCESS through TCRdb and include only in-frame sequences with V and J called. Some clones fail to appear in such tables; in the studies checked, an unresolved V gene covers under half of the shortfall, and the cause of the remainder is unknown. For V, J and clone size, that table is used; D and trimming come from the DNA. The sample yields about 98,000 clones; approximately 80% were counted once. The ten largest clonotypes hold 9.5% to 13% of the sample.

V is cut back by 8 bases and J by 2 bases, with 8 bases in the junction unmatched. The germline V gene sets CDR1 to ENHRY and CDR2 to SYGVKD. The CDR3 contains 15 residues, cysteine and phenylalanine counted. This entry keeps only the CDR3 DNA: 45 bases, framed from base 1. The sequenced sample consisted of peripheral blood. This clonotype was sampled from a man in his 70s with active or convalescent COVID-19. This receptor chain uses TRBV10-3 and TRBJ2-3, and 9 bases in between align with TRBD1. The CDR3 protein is CAIDRGQGTTDTQYF. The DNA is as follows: TGTGCCATCGATCGGGGACAGGGTACCACAGATACGCAGTATTTT.